This T cell receptor beta chain was sequenced during a study of shared clonotypes between healthy human individuals. Whole-study context: Each donor contributed plates that comprised three CD4 naive, three CD4 memory, two CD8 naive and one CD8 memory.

Of note for this clone: The antigen is undetermined.

TCRdb's table, derived via immunoSEQ multiplex PCR, lists solely in-frame clones and lacks some. The sample lists 2 million to 2.5 million clones; 90% to 95% were seen once. In the CD4+ fraction, cells were divided into CD45RA+ naive and CD45RA-negative memory subsets. Deletions cut 3 bases from V and 11 bases from J, with 16 bases between. This CDR3 has 12 amino acids. Germline loops: CDR1 GTSNPN, CDR2 SVGIG (reference sequence). The study, taken as a whole, reports: Naive subsets tended to show greater estimated richness than memory subsets.

Material: naive CD4+ T cells sorted from blood. As for subset: CD45RA+ positively selected. The receptor's source is a man aged 18-30 years in good health. The chain carries TRBV30 and TRBJ1-1; perhaps TRBD1 as D (5 bases). CDR3 amino acids: CAWSPTGTPAFF. CDR3 bases: TGTGCCTGGAGCCCAACGGGGACCCCCGCTTTCTTT.